In its sample, the clone carrying this T cell receptor (beta chain) was seen many times. Clinical symptoms, serum thyroxine, TRAb, thyroid ultrasound and orbital computed tomography informed diagnoses. Amplification targeted TCR beta CDR3 regions from RNA transcripts. The HTBI set primed first-round TCR CDR3 RT-PCR. TCRdb fed the multiplex PCR reads into MiXCR, producing one record per CDR3 protein. Of fewer than 750,000 distinct CDR3 sequences listed, around 15% are singletons. Trimming at V came to 2 bases and at J to 3 bases, leaving 11 bases not matched to a gene. This CDR3 is built from 17 residues. The germline gives CDR1 MNHEY, CDR2 SVGEGT. This specimen belongs to a study of T cells in Graves' hyperthyroidism and ophthalmopathy.

The receptor was derived from a woman aged 40 to 55 with Graves' ophthalmopathy. The specimen was blood. This chain connects TRBV6-2 or TRBV6-3 to TRBJ2-7; 9 positions match TRBD2. CDR3 amino acids: CASSYGKRLAGVYEQYF. The CDR3 DNA reads TGTGCCAGCAGTTACGGCAAGCGATTAGCGGGAGTCTACGAGCAGTACTTC.